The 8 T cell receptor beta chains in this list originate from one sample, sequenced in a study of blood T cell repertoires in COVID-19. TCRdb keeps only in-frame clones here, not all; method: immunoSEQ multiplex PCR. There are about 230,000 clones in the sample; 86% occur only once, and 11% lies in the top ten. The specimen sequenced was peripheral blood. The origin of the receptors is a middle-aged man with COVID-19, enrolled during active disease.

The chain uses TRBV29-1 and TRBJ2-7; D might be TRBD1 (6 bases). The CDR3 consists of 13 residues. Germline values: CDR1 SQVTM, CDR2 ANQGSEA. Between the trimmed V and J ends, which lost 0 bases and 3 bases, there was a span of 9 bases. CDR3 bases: TGCAGCGTTGAAGAGCAGGGGAACTACGAGCAGTACTTC. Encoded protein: CSVEEQGNYEQYF.

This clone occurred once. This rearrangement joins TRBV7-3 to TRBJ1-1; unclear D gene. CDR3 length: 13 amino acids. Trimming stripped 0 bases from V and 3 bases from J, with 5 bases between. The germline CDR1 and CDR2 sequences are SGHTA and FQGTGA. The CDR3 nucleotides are TGTGCCAGCAGCTTAACGTTAGACACTGAAGCTTTCTTT. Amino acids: CASSLTLDTEAFF.

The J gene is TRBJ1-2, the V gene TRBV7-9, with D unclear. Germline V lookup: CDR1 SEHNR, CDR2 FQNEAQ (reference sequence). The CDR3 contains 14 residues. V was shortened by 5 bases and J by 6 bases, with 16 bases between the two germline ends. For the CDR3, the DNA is TGTGCCAGCAGCATTCCTAACCGGGGAAATGGCTACACCTTC. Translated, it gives CASSIPNRGNGYTF.

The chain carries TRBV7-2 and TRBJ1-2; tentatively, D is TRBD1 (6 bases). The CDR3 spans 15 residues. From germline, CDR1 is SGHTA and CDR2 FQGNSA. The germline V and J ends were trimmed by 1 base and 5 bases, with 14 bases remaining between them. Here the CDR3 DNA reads TGTGCCAGCAGCTTAGACGGGGGGGCAGGGTATGGCTACACCTTC. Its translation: CASSLDGGAGYGYTF.

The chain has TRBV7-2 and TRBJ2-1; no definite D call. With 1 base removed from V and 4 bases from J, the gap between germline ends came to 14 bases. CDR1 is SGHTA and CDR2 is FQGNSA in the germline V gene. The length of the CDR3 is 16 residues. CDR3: CASSLDTGLIYNEQFF. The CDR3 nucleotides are TGTGCCAGCAGCTTAGATACCGGTTTGATTTACAATGAGCAGTTCTTC.

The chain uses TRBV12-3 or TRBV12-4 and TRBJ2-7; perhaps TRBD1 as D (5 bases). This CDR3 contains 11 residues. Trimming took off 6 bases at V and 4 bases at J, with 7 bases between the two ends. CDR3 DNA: TGTGCCAGCAGCCCAGGGTACGAGCAGTACTTC. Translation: CASSPGYEQYF.

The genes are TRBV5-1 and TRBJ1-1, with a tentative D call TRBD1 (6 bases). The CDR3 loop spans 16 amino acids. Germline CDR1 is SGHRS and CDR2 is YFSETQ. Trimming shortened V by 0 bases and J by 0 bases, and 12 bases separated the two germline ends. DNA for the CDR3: TGCGCCAGCAGCTTGGAGGGGGAGATATTGAACACTGAAGCTTTCTTT. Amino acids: CASSLEGEILNTEAFF.

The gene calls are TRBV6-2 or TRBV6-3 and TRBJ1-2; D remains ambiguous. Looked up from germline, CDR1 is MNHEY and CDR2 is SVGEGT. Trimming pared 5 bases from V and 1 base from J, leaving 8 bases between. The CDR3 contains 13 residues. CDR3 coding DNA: TGTGCCAGCAGTCCGGGGTTTAACTATGGCTACACCTTC. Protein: CASSPGFNYGYTF.